What follows are 21 T cell receptor beta chains derived from one specimen sequenced in a study of CD8 T cells in Susac syndrome. Random-hexamer reverse transcription was applied to roughly 0.5 to 1 ug RNA. TCRdb re-derived calls from the immunoSEQ multiplex PCR reads in MiXCR, one entry per CDR3 protein. The sample shows approximately 90,000 distinct CDR3 sequences, about 93% of them seen only once. Sequencing was performed on CD8+ T cells from PBMCs. All receptors derive from a human donor in good health.

The rearrangement uses TRBV15 and TRBJ2-7; D uncertain. The germline V and J ends were trimmed by 8 bases and 2 bases, with 16 bases remaining between them. CDR3 length: 14 residues. The germline V gene encodes CDR1 LNHNV and CDR2 YYDKDF (reference sequence). The CDR3 region is CATSGPDSPYEQYF. The CDR3 region has the DNA TGTGCCACCTCCGGGCCCGATTCCCCCTACGAGCAGTACTTC.

The chain is built from TRBV30 and TRBJ1-1, with 11 bases that match TRBD1. Germline V gives CDR1 GTSNPN, CDR2 SVGIG (reference sequence). The junction had 5 bases not matched to a gene; V was cut back by 3 bases and J by 5 bases. There are 14 residues in the CDR3. The CDR3 nucleotides read TGTGCCTGGAGCAAAGGACAGGGGGCTACTGAAGCTTTCTTT. This codes for CAWSKGQGATEAFF.

The gene calls are TRBV6-1 and TRBJ1-4; 9 bases agree with TRBD1. This CDR3 comprises 16 residues. Germline CDR1 is MNHNS and CDR2 is SASEGT. Unmatched junction bases numbered 4, after V lost 0 bases and J lost 5 bases. This CDR3 reads CASSEAEGQGNEKLFF. In DNA form, the CDR3 reads TGTGCCAGCAGTGAAGCTGAGGGACAGGGAAATGAAAAACTGTTTTTT.

The rearrangement links TRBV27 to TRBJ2-4; a weak D match, TRBD2 (5 bases). The V end was cut by 6 bases, the J end by 8 bases, with 14 bases between. CDR1 and CDR2 (germline): MNHEY, SMNVEV (reference sequence). This CDR3 comprises 13 residues. The CDR3, as DNA: TGTGCCAGCAGACCCGGACTTTTGGACATTCAGTACTTC. Protein product: CASRPGLLDIQYF.

The V gene is TRBV3-1, the J gene TRBJ2-3; 8 bases are shared with TRBD2. The CDR3 consists of 17 residues. V trimming: 0 bases; J trimming: 6 bases; junction bases outside the gene matches: 11. CDR1 and CDR2 (germline): LGHDT, YNNKEL (reference sequence). The CDR3 bases are TGTGCCAGCAGCCAAGACAGAGCGGGGGCCATCGTTGATACGCAGTATTTT. It yields the protein CASSQDRAGAIVDTQYF.

This clonotype was observed a few times. This sequence joins TRBV7-3 and TRBJ2-7, with D possibly matching TRBD1 (6 bases). This CDR3 comprises 12 residues. Germline V CDR1 and CDR2: SGHTA, FQGTGA. V lost 4 bases, J lost 7 bases, and 11 bases lay in between. The CDR3 reads CASSSTGREQYF. CDR3 sequence (DNA): TGTGCCAGCAGCTCAACAGGGAGAGAGCAGTACTTC.

This rearrangement joins TRBV7-3 to TRBJ2-3, with 9 bases fitting TRBD2. Germline values: CDR1 SGHTA, CDR2 FQGTGA. This CDR3 is built from 14 residues. The trim removed 4 bases at V and 4 bases at J, leaving 3 bases unmatched. DNA of the CDR3: TGTGCCAGCAGCTCGGGACTAGCCGCAGATACGCAGTATTTT. Amino acid sequence: CASSSGLAADTQYF.

The rearrangement joins TRBV20-1 to TRBJ2-1; 7 bases agree with TRBD2. J lost 7 bases, V lost 5 bases, and 5 bases had no gene match. Germline-derived CDR1 and CDR2 are DFQATT and SNEGSKA (reference sequence). The CDR3 has 12 residues. The DNA for the CDR3 is TGCAGTGCTTTCCTAGCGGTTAATGAGCAGTTCTTC. The encoded protein is CSAFLAVNEQFF.

The chain combines TRBV7-9 with TRBJ2-7; 7 bases match TRBD1. J gave up 3 bases and V 3 bases, and 11 bases lay outside the gene matches. Germline lookup yields CDR1 SEHNR and CDR2 FQNEAQ (reference sequence). This CDR3 comprises 16 residues. CDR3 protein: CASSFDTGQALYEQYF. The CDR3 region has the DNA TGTGCCAGCAGCTTTGATACCGGACAGGCCCTCTACGAGCAGTACTTC.

The chain recombines TRBV13 with TRBJ1-2, with D maybe TRBD1 (5 bases). V was clipped by 6 bases and J by 2 bases, with 13 bases between them. This CDR3 contains 14 residues. The germline V gene encodes CDR1 PRHDT and CDR2 FYEKMQ (reference sequence). The CDR3 bases are TGTGCCAGCAGTCCCCAGACAGAAAACTATGGCTACACCTTC. As protein: CASSPQTENYGYTF.

This clonotype has more than one count but fewer than ten. The chain is built from TRBV6-4 and TRBJ1-5; D not certain. There are 13 residues in the CDR3. Germline CDR1 and CDR2: MRHNA and SNTAGT. Trimming shortened V by 3 bases and J by 1 base, and 4 bases separated the two germline ends. The CDR3 here is CASSEGSNQPQHF. CDR3 DNA sequence: TGTGCCAGCAGTGAGGGAAGCAATCAGCCCCAGCATTTT.

This clonotype was picked up one time. The junction shows a germline mismatch at one end, possibly a read error. This chain connects TRBV6-5 to TRBJ1-1; D ambiguous. The CDR3 loop spans 14 amino acids. Germline V lookup: CDR1 MNHEY, CDR2 SVGAGI. The CDR3 DNA reads TGTGCCAGCAGTTACTCGGCGATGAACCCTGAAGCTTTCTTT. As protein: CASSYSAMNPEAFF.

The chain employs TRBV6-1 and TRBJ2-5; 10 bases map to TRBD2. Germline CDR1 is MNHNS and CDR2 is SASEGT. The CDR3 runs to 16 residues. The trim removed 2 bases at V and 1 base at J, leaving 4 bases unmatched. For the CDR3, the DNA is TGTGCCAGCAGTGAAATAGCGGGGGGTGTCCAAGAGACCCAGTACTTC. As protein: CASSEIAGGVQETQYF.

The CDR3 loop is CASSFRNYEQYF. In DNA, the CDR3 is TGTGCCAGCAGCTTCCGAAATTACGAGCAGTACTTC. The chain links TRBV7-9 to TRBJ2-7; D remains ambiguous. The CDR3 is made up of 12 amino acids. Per the germline V gene, CDR1 is SEHNR and CDR2 is FQNEAQ (reference sequence). V was clipped by 3 bases and J by 4 bases, with 7 bases between them.

This chain joins TRBV20-1 and TRBJ2-3; 7 nucleotides match TRBD2. CDR1 is DFQATT and CDR2 is SNEGSKA in the germline V gene (reference sequence). This CDR3 is 17 amino acids long. Losses at the gene ends were 0 bases for V and 2 bases for J; bases not matched to a gene: 11. This CDR3 reads CSARDRNRDYLTDTQYF. The CDR3 region has the DNA TGCAGTGCTAGAGATCGAAATCGGGACTACCTCACAGATACGCAGTATTTT.

The rearrangement links TRBV5-6 to TRBJ1-1; 7 bases map to TRBD1. Germline CDR1 is SGHDT and CDR2 is YYEEEE. CDR3 size: 14 residues. Losses at the gene ends were 3 bases for V and 1 base for J; bases not matched to a gene: 3. The CDR3 here is CASSWGTENTEAFF. CDR3 coding DNA: TGTGCCAGCAGCTGGGGGACAGAGAACACTGAAGCTTTCTTT.

The V gene is TRBV12-3 or TRBV12-4, the J gene TRBJ2-1; 10 bases map to TRBD1. Losses at the gene ends were 4 bases for V and 6 bases for J; bases not matched to a gene: 6. This CDR3 has 15 amino acids. The CDR3 DNA reads as TGTGCCAGCAGTTACCCGGGACAGGGGTTCAATGAGCAGTTCTTC. Encoded protein: CASSYPGQGFNEQFF.

The chain employs TRBV25-1 and TRBJ1-1, with TRBD1 matching 10 bases. The CDR3 length is 14 residues. Germline-derived CDR1 and CDR2 are MGHDK and SYGVNS. The V and J ends lost 1 base and 8 bases, in that order; junction bases with no gene match: 4. CDR3 in amino acids: CASSEWGQGREAFF. The DNA of the CDR3 is TGTGCCAGCAGTGAATGGGGACAGGGGAGGGAAGCTTTCTTT. Supplemented by reference TRBV25-1 and TRBJ1-1, the full variable domain reads EADIYQTPRYLVIGTGKKITLECSQTMGHDKMYWYQQDPGMELHLIHYSYGVNSTEKGDLSSESTVSRIRTEHFPLTLESARPSHTSQYLCASSEWGQGREAFFGQGTRLTVV.

V usage is TRBV7-8 and J usage is TRBJ2-7; 8 bases line up with TRBD1. The CDR3 runs 15 residues. The junction had 8 bases not matched to a gene; V was cut back by 3 bases and J by 4 bases. Germline values: CDR1 SGHVS, CDR2 FQNEAQ. The CDR3 protein is CASSLDRDRHYEQYF. The DNA for the CDR3 is TGTGCCAGCAGCTTGGACCGGGACAGGCATTACGAGCAGTACTTC.

This chain links TRBV7-9 with TRBJ2-7; D not certain. The V end was cut by 5 bases, the J end by 1 base, with 15 bases between. The CDR3 covers 15 residues. In germline, CDR1 is SEHNR, CDR2 FQNEAQ (reference sequence). The CDR3 sequence is CASSTSSGSSYEQYF. The CDR3 DNA sequence: TGTGCCAGCAGCACCTCCTCCGGGTCGTCCTACGAGCAGTACTTC.

The chain links TRBV7-8 to TRBJ2-2, with D perhaps matching TRBD2 (6 bases). The V end lost 4 bases, the J end lost 3 bases, and 12 bases lay between the germline ends. In germline, CDR1 is SGHVS, CDR2 FQNEAQ. The CDR3 contains 15 residues. This chain's CDR3 is CASSSVGGYTGELFF. The CDR3 region has the DNA TGTGCCAGCAGCTCCGTGGGGGGTTACACCGGGGAGCTGTTTTTT.